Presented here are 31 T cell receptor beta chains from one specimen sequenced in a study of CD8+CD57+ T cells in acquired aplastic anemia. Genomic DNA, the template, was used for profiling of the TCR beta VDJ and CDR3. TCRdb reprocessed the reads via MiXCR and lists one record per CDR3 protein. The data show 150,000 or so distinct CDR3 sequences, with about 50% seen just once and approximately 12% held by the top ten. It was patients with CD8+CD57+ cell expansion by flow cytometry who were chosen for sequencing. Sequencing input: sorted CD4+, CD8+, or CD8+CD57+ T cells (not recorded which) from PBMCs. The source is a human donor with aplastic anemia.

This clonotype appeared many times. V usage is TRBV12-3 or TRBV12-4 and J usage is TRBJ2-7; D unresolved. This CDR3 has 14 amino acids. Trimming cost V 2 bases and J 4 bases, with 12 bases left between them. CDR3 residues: CASSLLGSLYEQYF. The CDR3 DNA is TGTGCCAGCAGTTTATTGGGCAGCCTTTACGAGCAGTACTTC.

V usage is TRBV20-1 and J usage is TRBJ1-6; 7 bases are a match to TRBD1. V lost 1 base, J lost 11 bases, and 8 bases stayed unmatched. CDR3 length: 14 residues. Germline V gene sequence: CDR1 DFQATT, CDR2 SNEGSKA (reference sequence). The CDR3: CSARVGTAYTPLHF. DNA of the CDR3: TGCAGTGCTAGAGTCGGGACAGCTTATACACCCCTCCACTTT.

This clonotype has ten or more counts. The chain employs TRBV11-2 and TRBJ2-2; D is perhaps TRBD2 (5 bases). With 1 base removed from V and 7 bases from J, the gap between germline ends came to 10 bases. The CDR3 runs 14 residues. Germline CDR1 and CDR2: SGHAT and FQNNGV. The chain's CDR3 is CASSLVSEGGELFF. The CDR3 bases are TGTGCCAGCAGCTTAGTTTCTGAGGGCGGGGAGCTGTTTTTT.

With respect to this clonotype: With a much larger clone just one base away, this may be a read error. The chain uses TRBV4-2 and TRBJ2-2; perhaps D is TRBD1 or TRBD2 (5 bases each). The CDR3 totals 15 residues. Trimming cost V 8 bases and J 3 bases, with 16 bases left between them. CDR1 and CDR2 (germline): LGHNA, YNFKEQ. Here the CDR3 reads CASGGLGTDTGELFF. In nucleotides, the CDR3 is TGTGCCAGCGGGGGTTTAGGGACGGACACCGGGGAGCTGTTTTTT.

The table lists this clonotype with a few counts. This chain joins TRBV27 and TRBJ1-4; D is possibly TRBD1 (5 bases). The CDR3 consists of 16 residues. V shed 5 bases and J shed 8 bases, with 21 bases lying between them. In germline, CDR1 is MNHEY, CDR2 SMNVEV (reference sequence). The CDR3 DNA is TGTGCCAGCAGTCCTTTCCCAGGGACGGGCAGGGAAAAACTGTTTTTT. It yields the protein CASSPFPGTGREKLFF.

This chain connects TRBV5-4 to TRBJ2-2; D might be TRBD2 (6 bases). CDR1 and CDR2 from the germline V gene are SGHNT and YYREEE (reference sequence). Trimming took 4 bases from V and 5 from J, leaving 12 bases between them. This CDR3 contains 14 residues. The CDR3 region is CASSRDSHTGELFF. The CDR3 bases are TGTGCCAGCAGCAGGGACTCCCATACCGGGGAGCTGTTTTTT.

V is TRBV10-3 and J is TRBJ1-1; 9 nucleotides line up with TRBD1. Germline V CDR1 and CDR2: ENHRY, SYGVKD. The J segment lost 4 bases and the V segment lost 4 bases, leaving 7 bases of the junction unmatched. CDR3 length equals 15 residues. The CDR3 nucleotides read TGTGCCATCAGTGGGGGACAGGGCACGGGCACTGAAGCTTTCTTT. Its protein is CAISGGQGTGTEAFF.

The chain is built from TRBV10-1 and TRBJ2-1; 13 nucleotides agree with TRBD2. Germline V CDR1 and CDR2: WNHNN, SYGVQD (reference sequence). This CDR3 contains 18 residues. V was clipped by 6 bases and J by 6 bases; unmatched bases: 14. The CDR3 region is CASSRDVRLAGGTNEQFF. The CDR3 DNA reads TGCGCCAGCAGCCGGGACGTACGACTAGCGGGGGGAACCAATGAGCAGTTCTTC.

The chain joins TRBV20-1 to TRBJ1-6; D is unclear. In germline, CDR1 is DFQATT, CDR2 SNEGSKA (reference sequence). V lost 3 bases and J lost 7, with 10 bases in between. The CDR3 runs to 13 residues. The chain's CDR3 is CSARTHANSPLHF. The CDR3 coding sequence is TGCAGTGCTAGGACCCATGCGAATTCACCCCTCCACTTT.

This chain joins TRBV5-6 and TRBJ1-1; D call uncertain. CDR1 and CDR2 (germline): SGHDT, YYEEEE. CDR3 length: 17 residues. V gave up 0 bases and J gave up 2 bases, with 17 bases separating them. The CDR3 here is CASSLGPSILINTEAFF. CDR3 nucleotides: TGTGCCAGCAGCTTGGGCCCCTCGATTCTCATAAACACTGAAGCTTTCTTT.

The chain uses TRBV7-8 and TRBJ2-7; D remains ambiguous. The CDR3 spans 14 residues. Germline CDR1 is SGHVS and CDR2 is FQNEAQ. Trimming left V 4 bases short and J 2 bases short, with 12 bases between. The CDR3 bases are TGTGCCAGCAGCTCCACGTCGGTAACCTACGAGCAGTACTTC. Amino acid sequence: CASSSTSVTYEQYF. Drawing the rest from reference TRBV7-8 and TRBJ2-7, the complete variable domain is GAGVSQSPRYKVAKRGQDVALRCDPISGHVSLFWYQQALGQGPEFLTYFQNEAQLDKSGLPSDRFFAERPEGSVSTLKIQRTQQEDSAVYLCASSSTSVTYEQYFGPGTRLTVT.

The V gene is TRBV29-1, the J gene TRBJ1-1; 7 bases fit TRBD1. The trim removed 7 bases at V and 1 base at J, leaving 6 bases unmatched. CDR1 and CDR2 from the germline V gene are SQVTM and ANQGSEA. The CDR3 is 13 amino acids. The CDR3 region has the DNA TGCAGCGCAGGGGGGCAGGGGAACACTGAAGCTTTCTTT. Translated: CSAGGQGNTEAFF.

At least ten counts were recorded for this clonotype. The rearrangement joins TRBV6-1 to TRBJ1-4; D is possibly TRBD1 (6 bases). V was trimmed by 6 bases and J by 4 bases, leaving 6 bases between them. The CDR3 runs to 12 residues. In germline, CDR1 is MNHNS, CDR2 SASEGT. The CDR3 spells CASRQGNEKLFF. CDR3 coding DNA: TGTGCCAGCAGACAGGGTAATGAAAAACTGTTTTTT.

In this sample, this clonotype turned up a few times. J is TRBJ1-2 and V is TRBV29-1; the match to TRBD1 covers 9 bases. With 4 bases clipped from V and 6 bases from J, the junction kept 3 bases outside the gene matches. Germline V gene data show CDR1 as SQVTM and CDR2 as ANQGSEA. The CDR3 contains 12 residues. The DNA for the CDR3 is TGCAGCGTTGGGACAGGGGAGAATGGCTACACCTTC. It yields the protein CSVGTGENGYTF.

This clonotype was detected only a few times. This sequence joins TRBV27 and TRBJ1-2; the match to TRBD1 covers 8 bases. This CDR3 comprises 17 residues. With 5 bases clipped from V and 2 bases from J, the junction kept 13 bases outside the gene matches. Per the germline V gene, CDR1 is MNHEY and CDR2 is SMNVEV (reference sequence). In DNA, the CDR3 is TGTGCCAGCAGTACCCGACAGGGGCGAAACGGGAACTATGGCTACACCTTC. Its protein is CASSTRQGRNGNYGYTF.

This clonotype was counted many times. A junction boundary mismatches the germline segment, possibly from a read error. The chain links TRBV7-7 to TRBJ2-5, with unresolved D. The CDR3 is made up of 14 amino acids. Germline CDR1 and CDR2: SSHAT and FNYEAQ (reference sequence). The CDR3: CASSKTGEQETQYF. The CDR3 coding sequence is TGTGCTAGCAGCAAAACCGGAGAACAAGAGACCCAGTACTTC.

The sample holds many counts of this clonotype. CDR3 amino acids: CATSGRGGETQYF. The CDR3 DNA is TGTGCCACCAGTGGACGGGGTGGGGAGACCCAGTACTTC. The chain is built from TRBV24-1 and TRBJ2-5, with a tentative D call TRBD2 (5 bases). V was clipped by 5 bases and J by 5 bases, with 11 bases between them. CDR3 size: 13 residues. The germline V gene encodes CDR1 KGHDR and CDR2 SFDVKD.

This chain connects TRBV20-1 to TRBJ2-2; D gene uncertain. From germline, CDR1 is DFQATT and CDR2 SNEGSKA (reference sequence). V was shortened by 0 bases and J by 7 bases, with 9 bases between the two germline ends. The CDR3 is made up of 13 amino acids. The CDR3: CSARDPLLGELFF. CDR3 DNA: TGCAGTGCTAGAGATCCCCTGCTCGGGGAGCTGTTTTTT.

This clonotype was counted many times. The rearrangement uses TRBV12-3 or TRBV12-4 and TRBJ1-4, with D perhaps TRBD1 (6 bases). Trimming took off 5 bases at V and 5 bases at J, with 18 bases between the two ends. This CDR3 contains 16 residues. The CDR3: CASSTTTGRANEKLFF. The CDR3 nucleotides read TGTGCCAGCAGTACAACCACAGGGAGGGCCAATGAAAAACTGTTTTTT.

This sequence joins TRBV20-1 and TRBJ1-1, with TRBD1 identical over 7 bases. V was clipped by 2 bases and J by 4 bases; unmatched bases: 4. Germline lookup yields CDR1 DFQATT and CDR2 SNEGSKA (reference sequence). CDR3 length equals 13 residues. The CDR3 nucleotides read TGCAGTGCTAGAAAGGGGGCGGGCACTGAAGCTTTCTTT. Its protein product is CSARKGAGTEAFF.

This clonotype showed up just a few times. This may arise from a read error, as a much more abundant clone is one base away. The CDR3 coding sequence is TGCAGCTCCTGGAGGAGACAGGGGCCCCACACTGAAGTTTTCTTT. Its protein product is CSSWRRQGPHTEVFF. The chain uses TRBV29-1 and TRBJ1-1; 8 bases match TRBD1. The length of the CDR3 is 15 residues. The germline V gene has CDR1 SQVTM and CDR2 ANQGSEA.

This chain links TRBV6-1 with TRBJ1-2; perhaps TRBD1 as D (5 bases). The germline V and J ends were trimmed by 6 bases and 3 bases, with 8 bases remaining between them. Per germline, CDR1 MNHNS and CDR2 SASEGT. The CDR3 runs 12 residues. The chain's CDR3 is CASRQGDYGYTF. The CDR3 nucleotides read TGTGCCAGCAGGCAGGGCGACTATGGCTACACCTTC.

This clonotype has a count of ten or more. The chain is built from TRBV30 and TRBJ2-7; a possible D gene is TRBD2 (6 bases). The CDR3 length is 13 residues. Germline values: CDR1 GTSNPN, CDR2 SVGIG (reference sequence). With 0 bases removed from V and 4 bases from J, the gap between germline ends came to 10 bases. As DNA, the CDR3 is TGTGCCTGGAGTGTCGGGAGAACGTACGAGCAGTACTTC. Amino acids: CAWSVGRTYEQYF.

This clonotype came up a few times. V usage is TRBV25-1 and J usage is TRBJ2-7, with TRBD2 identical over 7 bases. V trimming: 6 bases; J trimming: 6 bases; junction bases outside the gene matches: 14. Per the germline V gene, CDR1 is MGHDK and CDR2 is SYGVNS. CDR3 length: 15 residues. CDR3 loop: CASSQDGGSTLEQYF. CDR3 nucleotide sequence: TGTGCCAGCAGCCAAGACGGCGGGAGTACCCTCGAGCAGTACTTC.

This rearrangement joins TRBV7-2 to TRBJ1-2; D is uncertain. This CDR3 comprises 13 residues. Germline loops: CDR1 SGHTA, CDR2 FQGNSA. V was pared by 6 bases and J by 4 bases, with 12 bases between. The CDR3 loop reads CASSLSVGYGYTF. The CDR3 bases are TGTGCCAGCAGTTTATCCGTTGGCTATGGCTACACCTTC.

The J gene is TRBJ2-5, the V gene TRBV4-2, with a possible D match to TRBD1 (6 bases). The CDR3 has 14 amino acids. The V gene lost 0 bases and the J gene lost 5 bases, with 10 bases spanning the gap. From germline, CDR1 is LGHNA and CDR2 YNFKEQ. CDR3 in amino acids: CASSQEGQGETQYF. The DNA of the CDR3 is TGTGCCAGCAGCCAAGAGGGACAAGGGGAGACCCAGTACTTC.

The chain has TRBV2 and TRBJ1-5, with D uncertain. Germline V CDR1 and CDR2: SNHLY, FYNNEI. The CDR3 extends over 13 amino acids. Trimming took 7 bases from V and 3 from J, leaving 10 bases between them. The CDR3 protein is CASTTTTNQPQHF. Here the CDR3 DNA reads TGTGCCAGCACCACAACAACCAATCAGCCCCAGCATTTT.

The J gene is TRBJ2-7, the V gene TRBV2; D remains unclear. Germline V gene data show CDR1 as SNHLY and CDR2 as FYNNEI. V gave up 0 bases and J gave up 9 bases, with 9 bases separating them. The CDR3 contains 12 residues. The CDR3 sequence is CASSEAGSWQYF. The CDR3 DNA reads TGTGCCAGCAGTGAAGCAGGATCCTGGCAGTACTTC.

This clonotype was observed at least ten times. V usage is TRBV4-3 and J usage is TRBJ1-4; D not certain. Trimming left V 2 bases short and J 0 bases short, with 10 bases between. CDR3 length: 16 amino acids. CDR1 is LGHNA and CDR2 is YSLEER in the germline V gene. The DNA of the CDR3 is TGCGCCAGCAGCCAACCCTTGAAACCAACTAATGAAAAACTGTTTTTT. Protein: CASSQPLKPTNEKLFF.

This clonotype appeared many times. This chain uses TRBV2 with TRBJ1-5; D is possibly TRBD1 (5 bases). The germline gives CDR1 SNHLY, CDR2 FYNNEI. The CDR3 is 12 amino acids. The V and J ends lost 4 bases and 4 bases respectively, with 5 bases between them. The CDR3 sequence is CASSGGNQPQHF. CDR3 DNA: TGTGCCAGCAGTGGGGGGAATCAGCCCCAGCATTTT.

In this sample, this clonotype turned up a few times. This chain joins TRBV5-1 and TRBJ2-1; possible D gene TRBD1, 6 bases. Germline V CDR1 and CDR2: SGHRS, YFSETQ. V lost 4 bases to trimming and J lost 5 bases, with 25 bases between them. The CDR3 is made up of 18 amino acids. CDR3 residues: CASSLGEIGGVPHNEQFF. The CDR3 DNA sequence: TGCGCCAGCAGCCTGGGGGAAATAGGGGGTGTCCCACACAATGAGCAGTTCTTC.